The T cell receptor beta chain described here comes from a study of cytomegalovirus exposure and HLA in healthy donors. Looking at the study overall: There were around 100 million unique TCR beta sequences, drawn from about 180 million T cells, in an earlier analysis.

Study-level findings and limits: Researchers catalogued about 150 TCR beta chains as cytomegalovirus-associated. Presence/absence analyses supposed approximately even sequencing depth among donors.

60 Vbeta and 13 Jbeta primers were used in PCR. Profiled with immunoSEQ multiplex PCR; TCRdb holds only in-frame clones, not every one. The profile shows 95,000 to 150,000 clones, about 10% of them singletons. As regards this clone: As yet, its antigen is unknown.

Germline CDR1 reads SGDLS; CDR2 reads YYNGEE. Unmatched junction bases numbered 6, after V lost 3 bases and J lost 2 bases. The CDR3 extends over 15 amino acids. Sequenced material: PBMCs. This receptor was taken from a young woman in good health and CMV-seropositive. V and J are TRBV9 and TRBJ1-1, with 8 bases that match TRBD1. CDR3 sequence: CASSGQGNLNTEAFF. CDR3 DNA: TGTGCCAGCAGCGGACAGGGGAACTTAAACACTGAAGCTTTCTTT.